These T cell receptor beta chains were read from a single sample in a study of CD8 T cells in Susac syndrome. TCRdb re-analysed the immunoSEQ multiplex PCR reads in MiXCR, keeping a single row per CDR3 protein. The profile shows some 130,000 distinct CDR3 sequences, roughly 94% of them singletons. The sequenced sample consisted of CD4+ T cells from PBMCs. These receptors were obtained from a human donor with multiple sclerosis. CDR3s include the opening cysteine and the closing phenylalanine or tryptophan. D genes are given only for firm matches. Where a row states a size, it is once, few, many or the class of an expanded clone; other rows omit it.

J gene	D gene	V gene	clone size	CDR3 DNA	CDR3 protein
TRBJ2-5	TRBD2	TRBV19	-	TGTGCCAGTAGTCAAACATGGACTAGCCGCGAGACCCAGTACTTC	CASSQTWTSRETQYF
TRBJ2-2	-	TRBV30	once	TGTGCCTGGCAGGGCGGAGTTGTTCCCGGGGAGCTGTTTTTT	CAWQGGVVPGELFF
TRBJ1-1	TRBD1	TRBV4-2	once	TGTGCCAGCAGCCAAACTCCGGACAGGGTAGGCACTGAAGCTTTCTTT	CASSQTPDRVGTEAFF
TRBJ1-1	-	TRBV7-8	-	TGTGCCAGCAGCTTAGGGAAGGGTAGGACTGAAGCTTTCTTT	CASSLGKGRTEAFF
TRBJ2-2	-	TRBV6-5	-	TGTGCCAGCAGGAAAGTCCCCGGGGAGCTGTTTTTT	CASRKVPGELFF
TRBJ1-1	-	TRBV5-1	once	TGCGCCAGCAGCTTCTTAGACACGAACACTGAAGCTTTCTTT	CASSFLDTNTEAFF
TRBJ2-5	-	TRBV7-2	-	TGTGCCAGCAGCTTAGAGCGGCAGACCCAGTACTTC	CASSLERQTQYF
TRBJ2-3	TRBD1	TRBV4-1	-	TGCGCCAGCAGCCTCTCCGGGACAGGGGTTACAGATACGCAGTATTTT	CASSLSGTGVTDTQYF
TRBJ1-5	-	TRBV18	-	TGTGCCAGCTCTCCCGGACGGCCCAATCAGCCCCAGCATTTT	CASSPGRPNQPQHF
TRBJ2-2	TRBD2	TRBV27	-	TGTGCCAGCAGTTTATGGGGACTAGCGGGGGGGACGAGCGGGGAGCTGTTTTTT	CASSLWGLAGGTSGELFF
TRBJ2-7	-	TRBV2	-	TGTGCCAGCAACGTGAGGACCCTCTACGAGCAGTACTTC	CASNVRTLYEQYF
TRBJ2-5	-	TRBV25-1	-	TGTGCCAGTGGTAGAGAGACCCAGTACTTC	CASGRETQYF
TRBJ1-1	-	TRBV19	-	TGTGCCAGTAGTATACGGCCGGGGTTGAACACTGAAGCTTTCTTT	CASSIRPGLNTEAFF
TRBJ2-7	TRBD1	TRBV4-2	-	TGTGCCAGCAGCCAAGAAAGGACAGGGCCCTACGAGCAGTACTTC	CASSQERTGPYEQYF
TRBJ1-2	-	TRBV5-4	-	TGTGCCAGCAGCTTGGATGGAGGGGCGTTTGGCTACACCTTC	CASSLDGGAFGYTF
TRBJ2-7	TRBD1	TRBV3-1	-	TGTGCCAGCAGCCAAGAACAGGGGGCGGCATACGAGCAGTACTTC	CASSQEQGAAYEQYF
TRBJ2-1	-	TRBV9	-	TGTGCCAGCAGCAGTAGGTGGGGGAGATCTGAGCAGTTCTTC	CASSSRWGRSEQFF
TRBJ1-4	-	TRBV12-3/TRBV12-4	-	TGTGCCAGCAGTTTAGGGACAGAGTATGAAAAACTGTTTTTT	CASSLGTEYEKLFF
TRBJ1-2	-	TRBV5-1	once	TGCGCCAGCAGCTTAACAGAGACAGCATATGGCTACACCTTC	CASSLTETAYGYTF
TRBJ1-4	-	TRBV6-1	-	TGTGCCAGCAGCCCCCGGGCCCGAGGAGGGGAAAAACTGTTTTTT	CASSPRARGGEKLFF
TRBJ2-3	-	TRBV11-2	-	TGTGCCAGCAGCTTAGATCCTTCGGGCCCGACGCAGTATTTT	CASSLDPSGPTQYF
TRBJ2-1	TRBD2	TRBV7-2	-	TGTGCCAGCAGCCGCCCGGGACTAGAGGCCTACAATGAGCAGTTCTTC	CASSRPGLEAYNEQFF
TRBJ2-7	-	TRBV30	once	TGTGCCTGGACCGGAGCCTACGAGCAGTACTTC	CAWTGAYEQYF
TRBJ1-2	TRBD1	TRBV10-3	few	TGTGCCATCAGTGAGTGGACAGGGATACATGGCTACACCTTC	CAISEWTGIHGYTF
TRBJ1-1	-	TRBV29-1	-	TGCAGCGTTGACCGGGGGCAGAACACTGAAGCTTTCTTT	CSVDRGQNTEAFF
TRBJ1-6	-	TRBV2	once	TGTGCCAGCAGTGCGGGACCGGCTTGGGATTCACCCCTCCACTTT	CASSAGPAWDSPLHF
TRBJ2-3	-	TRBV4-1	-	TGCGCCAGCAGCCTCCCTTCGGCAAGAGATACGCAGTATTTT	CASSLPSARDTQYF
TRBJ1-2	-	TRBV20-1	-	TGCAGTGCCCGGATACCGACGTCCTATGGCTACACCTTC	CSARIPTSYGYTF
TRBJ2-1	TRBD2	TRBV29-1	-	TGCAGCGCCGCGGGACTAGCGCGTCAATACAATGAGCAGTTCTTC	CSAAGLARQYNEQFF
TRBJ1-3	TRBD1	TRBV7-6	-	TGTGCCAGCAGCTTGGGACAGGGGATAAACACCATATATTTT	CASSLGQGINTIYF
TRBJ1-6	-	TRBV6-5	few	TGTGCCAGCAGTTCAGGGGTTCGGAATTCACCCCTCCACTTT	CASSSGVRNSPLHF
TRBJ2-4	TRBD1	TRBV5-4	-	TGTGCCAGCAGCTCAGGGGGCGATGGCGCCAAAAACATTCAGTACTTC	CASSSGGDGAKNIQYF
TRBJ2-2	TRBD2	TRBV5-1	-	TGCGCCAGCAGAAAGACTAGCGGTTACAACACCGGGGAGCTGTTTTTT	CASRKTSGYNTGELFF
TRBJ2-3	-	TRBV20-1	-	TGCAGTACTGGTCGGGGGGCGAGCACAGATACGCAGTATTTT	CSTGRGASTDTQYF
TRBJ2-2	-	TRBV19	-	TGTGCCAGTAGTATCGAAGGGGGGCTGGCCGGGGAGCTGTTTTTT	CASSIEGGLAGELFF
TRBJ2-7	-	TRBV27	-	TGTGCCAGTTCAAGGGGGTTACCCTCCTACGAGCAGTACTTC	CASSRGLPSYEQYF
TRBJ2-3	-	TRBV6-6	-	TGTGCCAGCAGATACCCTAGGGGTGCCACAGATACGCAGTATTTT	CASRYPRGATDTQYF
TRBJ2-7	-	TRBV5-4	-	TGTGCCAGCAGCTCCGAACAGGGTTCCTACGAGCAGTACTTC	CASSSEQGSYEQYF
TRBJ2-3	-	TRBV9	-	TGTGCCAGCAGCGTAGGACTGAGCACAGATACGCAGTATTTT	CASSVGLSTDTQYF
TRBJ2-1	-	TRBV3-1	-	TGTGCCAGCAGCCAAGATTTACTTGGGGCCAATGAGCAGTTCTTC	CASSQDLLGANEQFF
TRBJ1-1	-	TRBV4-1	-	TGCGCCAGCAGCCAAGGCAGGGCGATGGGCCTGAACACTGAAGCTTTCTTT	CASSQGRAMGLNTEAFF
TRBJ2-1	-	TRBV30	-	TGTGCCTGGAGTGTACTGAGGGACAATGAGCAGTTCTTC	CAWSVLRDNEQFF
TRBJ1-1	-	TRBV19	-	TGTGCCACCTTAGCGGGGGGAATGAACACTGAAGCTTTCTTT	CATLAGGMNTEAFF
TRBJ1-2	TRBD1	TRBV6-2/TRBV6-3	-	TGTGCCAGCAGTTACTCCCGGGACAGGGCATCTGGCTACACCTTC	CASSYSRDRASGYTF
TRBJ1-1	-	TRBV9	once	TGTGCCAGCAGCGTACGGTCGAACACTGAAGCTTTCTTT	CASSVRSNTEAFF
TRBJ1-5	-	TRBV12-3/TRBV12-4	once	TGTGCCAGCAGCCCCAGTGAGCAGCCCCAGCATTTT	CASSPSEQPQHF
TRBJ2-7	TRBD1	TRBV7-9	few	TGTGCCAGCAGCCAGGGGGCCTACGAGCAGTACTTC	CASSQGAYEQYF
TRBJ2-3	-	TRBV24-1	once	TGTGCCACCAGTGCCCGGGACACTACCGGGAGAGATACGCAGTATTTT	CATSARDTTGRDTQYF
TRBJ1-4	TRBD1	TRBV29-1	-	TGCAGCGGAGCCGACAGGGCGGGTAATGAAAAACTGTTTTTT	CSGADRAGNEKLFF
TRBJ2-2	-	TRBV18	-	TGTGCCAGCTCACCACCTGGGGGTAGCCAAAGCACCGGGGAGCTGTTTTTT	CASSPPGGSQSTGELFF
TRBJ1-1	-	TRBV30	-	TGTGCCTGGGGGAGGGGGGGCCCTGAAGCTTTCTTT	CAWGRGGPEAFF
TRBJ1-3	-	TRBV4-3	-	TGCGCCAGCAGCCAAGATGATTTAGGCTCTGGAAACACCATATATTTT	CASSQDDLGSGNTIYF
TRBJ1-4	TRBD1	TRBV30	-	TGTGCCTGGAGAGGTCGGGAGGGGACAGAGGATGAAAAACTGTTTTTT	CAWRGREGTEDEKLFF
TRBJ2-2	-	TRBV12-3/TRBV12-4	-	TGTGCCAGCAGTTTTGCCCAGACCGGGGAGCTGTTTTTT	CASSFAQTGELFF
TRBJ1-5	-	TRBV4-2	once	TGTGCCAGCAGCCAAGGCGAGGGGGAGAATCAGCCCCAGCATTTT	CASSQGEGENQPQHF
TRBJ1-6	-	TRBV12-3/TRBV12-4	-	TGTGCCAGCAGTTTACTTGGCGAATACGGTTCACCCCTCCACTTT	CASSLLGEYGSPLHF
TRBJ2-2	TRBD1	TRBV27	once	TGTGCCAGCAGTCTCCGACAGGGAGAGTCCGGGGAGCTGTTTTTT	CASSLRQGESGELFF